What follows are 32 T cell receptor beta chains derived from one specimen sequenced in a study of blood T cell repertoires in COVID-19. Using immunoSEQ multiplex PCR, the repertoire was profiled, and TCRdb retains in-frame clones only, with some absent. The sample holds hundreds of thousands of clones, just under 90% seen once. Material: peripheral blood. These receptors were collected from a woman aged 18-30 years with acute or convalescent COVID-19.

On this clone: One end of the junction does not line up with germline, which may come from a read error. J is TRBJ2-7 and V is TRBV4-1; D ambiguous. The CDR3 covers 13 residues. Per germline, CDR1 MGHRA and CDR2 YSYEKL. The CDR3 is CASSKESSYEQYF. The CDR3 coding sequence is TGCGCCAGCAGCAAAGAGAGCTCCTACGAGCAGTACTTC.

The chain carries TRBV7-9 and TRBJ1-1; the D is unclear. Between the trimmed V and J ends, which lost 6 bases and 1 base, there was a span of 9 bases. The germline gives CDR1 SEHNR, CDR2 FQNEAQ (reference sequence). CDR3 length: 13 amino acids. Here the CDR3 reads CASSYAGNTEAFF. CDR3 bases: TGTGCCAGCAGTTATGCCGGGAACACTGAAGCTTTCTTT.

This chain uses TRBV28 with TRBJ1-4; TRBD1 matches 9 bases. From germline, CDR1 is MDHEN and CDR2 SYDVKM. The CDR3 loop spans 12 amino acids. V dropped 8 bases and J dropped 10; count of bases not matched to a gene: 5. CDR3 DNA: TGTGCCAGCCGGGACAGGGAGGGAAAACTGTTTTTT. It encodes CASRDREGKLFF.

The chain carries TRBV2 and TRBJ1-1; D remains ambiguous. The germline V and J ends were trimmed by 2 bases and 5 bases, with 12 bases remaining between them. This CDR3 comprises 14 residues. The germline V gene encodes CDR1 SNHLY and CDR2 FYNNEI. The CDR3 DNA is TGTGCCAGCAGTGAATCTAGAGGATGGACTGAAGCTTTCTTT. Its protein product is CASSESRGWTEAFF.

The J gene is TRBJ1-1, the V gene TRBV2; D gene uncertain. This CDR3 comprises 11 residues. V shed 10 bases and J shed 4 bases, with 10 bases lying between them. Germline V gives CDR1 SNHLY, CDR2 FYNNEI. The CDR3 region has the DNA TGTGCCATCCGACGGGGCACTGAAGCTTTCTTT. Translated: CAIRRGTEAFF.

The chain links TRBV4-1 to TRBJ1-1; TRBD1 aligns across 10 bases. V shed 4 bases and J 6 bases; nucleotides not matched to a gene: 5. The CDR3 loop spans 14 amino acids. Germline assignment: CDR1 MGHRA and CDR2 YSYEKL. DNA for the CDR3: TGCGCCAGCAGCCCGGGACAGGGGCAAGCTGAAGCTTTCTTT. This sequence encodes CASSPGQGQAEAFF.

V and J are TRBV19 and TRBJ1-4, with D hard to call. The germline gives CDR1 LNHDA, CDR2 SQIVND (reference sequence). V was clipped by 1 base and J by 5 bases, with 11 bases between them. The CDR3 extends over 15 amino acids. CDR3 in amino acids: CASSIVTGINEKLFF. DNA for the CDR3: TGTGCCAGTAGTATAGTTACGGGAATCAATGAAAAACTGTTTTTT.

For this clone: The junction departs from germline at one end; a sequencing error may be responsible. The J gene is TRBJ1-1, the V gene TRBV3-1 (or the pseudogene TRBV3-2); perhaps TRBD1 as D (6 bases). Germline V gives CDR1 LGHDT, CDR2 YNNKEL (reference sequence). The CDR3 length is 16 residues. CDR3 bases: TGTGCCAGCAGCCATGCGGCTCTAACAGGGAACCCTGAAGCTTTCTTT. The encoded protein is CASSHAALTGNPEAFF.

This clone was seen only once. Here the CDR3 DNA reads TGCGCCAGCAGCCAAGGGACAGGAGGGGGCAGATCCTACGAGCAGTACTTC. Protein sequence: CASSQGTGGGRSYEQYF. The chain employs TRBV4-1 and TRBJ2-7; D possibly corresponds to TRBD1 (7 bases). The germline CDR1 and CDR2 sequences are MGHRA and YSYEKL. Trimming pared 1 base from V and 1 base from J, leaving 17 bases between. The length of the CDR3 is 17 residues.

The chain is built from TRBV4-3 and TRBJ1-1; perhaps TRBD1 as D (6 bases). The CDR3 length is 16 residues. Germline-derived CDR1 and CDR2 are LGHNA and YSLEER. V dropped 2 bases and J dropped 3 bases, with 16 bases sitting between them. In nucleotides, the CDR3 is TGCGCCAGCAGCCAAAAGTCACAGGGCCCATACACTGAAGCTTTCTTT. Amino acids: CASSQKSQGPYTEAFF.

This clone was recorded once. The rearrangement links TRBV29-1 to TRBJ1-1; TRBD1 matches at 7 bases. The CDR3 sequence is 13 residues long. The V segment lost 7 bases and the J segment 0 bases; nucleotides outside the gene matches: 5. CDR1 and CDR2 from the germline V gene are SQVTM and ANQGSEA. CDR3 coding DNA: TGCAGCGCCCGACAGGGCTTGAACACTGAAGCTTTCTTT. Amino acid sequence: CSARQGLNTEAFF.

With respect to this clone: The same CDR3 can be traced to other DNA sequences in this sample. The rearrangement uses TRBV18 and TRBJ1-2, with D hard to call. The CDR3 has 14 residues. With 0 bases removed from V and 3 bases from J, the gap between germline ends came to 8 bases. CDR1 and CDR2 (germline): KGHSH, LQKENI. Written as DNA, the CDR3 is TGTGCCAGCTCACCACCGGGCCTCTACTATGGCTACACCTTC. Its translation is CASSPPGLYYGYTF.

The chain joins TRBV11-3 to TRBJ1-1; a weak D match, TRBD1 (5 bases). CDR3 size: 13 residues. CDR1 is SGHNT, CDR2 YENEEA, per germline. V was trimmed by 0 bases and J by 10 bases, leaving 12 bases between them. The CDR3 region is CASSLDPGEAAFF. CDR3 coding DNA: TGTGCCAGCAGCTTAGATCCGGGGGAGGCAGCTTTCTTT.

The V and J genes are TRBV2 and TRBJ1-2, with D tentatively TRBD1 (5 bases). The length of the CDR3 is 12 residues. Trimming took 5 bases from V and 1 from J, leaving 5 bases between them. Germline-derived CDR1 and CDR2 are SNHLY and FYNNEI. The CDR3 DNA is TGTGCCAGCAGTAGGGGTAACTATGGCTACACCTTC. Its protein is CASSRGNYGYTF.

Details on this clone: Other DNA sequences in the same sample also yield this CDR3. This chain joins TRBV18 and TRBJ1-4; no clear D. The germline CDR1 and CDR2 sequences are KGHSH and LQKENI. The CDR3 contains 14 residues. V dropped 3 bases and J dropped 5 bases, with 10 bases sitting between them. CDR3 sequence reads: CASSPDRVNEKLFF. For the CDR3, the DNA is TGTGCCAGCTCACCCGACCGGGTAAATGAAAAACTGTTTTTT.

V usage is TRBV3-1 (or the pseudogene TRBV3-2) and J usage is TRBJ1-1, with D unclear. The germline CDR1 and CDR2 sequences are LGHDT and YNNKEL (reference sequence). CDR3 length: 15 amino acids. Trimming removed 0 bases from V and 0 bases from J, with 8 bases in between. This chain's CDR3 is CASSQEGVLNTEAFF. The CDR3 coding sequence is TGTGCCAGCAGCCAAGAGGGAGTCTTGAACACTGAAGCTTTCTTT.

The chain links TRBV9 to TRBJ1-5; tentatively, D is TRBD1 (5 bases). The CDR3 has 15 amino acids. The V gene's germline CDR1 is SGDLS and CDR2 YYNGEE. Trimming took 1 base from V and 1 from J, leaving 9 bases between them. CDR3 DNA: TGTGCCAGCAGCGTAAGGGGCAGGAGCAATCAGCCCCAGCATTTT. This gives the protein CASSVRGRSNQPQHF. The full variable domain, rest sourced from reference TRBV9 and TRBJ1-5, is DSGVTQTPKHLITATGQRVTLRCSPRSGDLSVYWYQQSLDQGLQFLIQYYNGEERAKGNILERFSAQQFPDLHSELNLSSLELGDSALYFCASSVRGRSNQPQHFGDGTRLSIL.

J is TRBJ2-3 and V is TRBV18, with 10 positions matching TRBD2. Trimming took 2 bases from V and 2 from J; bases not matched to a gene: 1. From germline, CDR1 is KGHSH and CDR2 LQKENI. The CDR3 extends over 15 amino acids. The CDR3 protein is CASSPGLAVTDTQYF. The CDR3 region has the DNA TGTGCCAGCTCACCAGGACTAGCGGTCACAGATACGCAGTATTTT.

The chain employs TRBV6-5 and TRBJ2-7, with D maybe TRBD1 (6 bases). Germline V lookup: CDR1 MNHEY, CDR2 SVGAGI. CDR3 size: 13 residues. Trimming stripped 6 bases from V and 2 bases from J, with 11 bases between. DNA for the CDR3: TGTGCCAGCAGACGGGACATAACCTACGAGCAGTACTTC. This codes for CASRRDITYEQYF.

This clone came up once. V and J are TRBV2 and TRBJ1-5, with TRBD1 matching over 12 bases. CDR1 and CDR2 from the germline V gene are SNHLY and FYNNEI. Trimming removed 4 bases from V and 6 bases from J; junction bases left unmatched: 7. The CDR3 runs 16 residues. CDR3 bases: TGTGCCAGCAGTGGGGGTTGGGACAGGGGGCCTCAGCCCCAGCATTTT. This codes for CASSGGWDRGPQPQHF.

This chain uses TRBV9 with TRBJ2-3; the match to TRBD2 covers 10 bases. The V gene end was trimmed by 6 bases and the J gene end by 1 base; junction bases not matched to a gene: 8. This CDR3 comprises 16 residues. Looked up from germline, CDR1 is SGDLS and CDR2 is YYNGEE. The CDR3 DNA sequence: TGTGCCAGCAACAGTATAGCGGGGGGCCGCACAGATACGCAGTATTTT. It specifies CASNSIAGGRTDTQYF. The full variable domain, with the rest looked up from reference TRBV9 and TRBJ2-3, is DSGVTQTPKHLITATGQRVTLRCSPRSGDLSVYWYQQSLDQGLQFLIQYYNGEERAKGNILERFSAQQFPDLHSELNLSSLELGDSALYFCASNSIAGGRTDTQYFGPGTRLTVL.

The genes are TRBV14 and TRBJ1-6; D remains ambiguous. The germline gives CDR1 SGHDN, CDR2 FVKESK. There are 15 residues in the CDR3. The V gene lost 1 base and the J gene lost 10 bases, with 14 bases spanning the gap. This CDR3 is CASSQVEGSRSPLHF. Written as DNA, the CDR3 is TGTGCCAGCAGCCAAGTGGAAGGGAGCCGATCACCCCTCCACTTT.

The V and J genes are TRBV25-1 and TRBJ2-3; D is uncertain. This CDR3 is 11 amino acids long. V lost 4 bases, J lost 8 bases, and 7 bases lay in between. Germline V gene data show CDR1 as MGHDK and CDR2 as SYGVNS. DNA for the CDR3: TGTGCCAGCAGTGTCAGAAGTACGCAGTATTTT. Amino acids: CASSVRSTQYF. Combining the CDR3 with reference TRBV25-1 and TRBJ2-3 gives the whole variable domain EADIYQTPRYLVIGTGKKITLECSQTMGHDKMYWYQQDPGMELHLIHYSYGVNSTEKGDLSSESTVSRIRTEHFPLTLESARPSHTSQYLCASSVRSTQYFGPGTRLTVL.

V and J are TRBV19 and TRBJ1-5; 9 nucleotides align to TRBD1. The CDR3 consists of 15 residues. The germline V gene encodes CDR1 LNHDA and CDR2 SQIVND (reference sequence). J was trimmed by 5 bases and V by 6 bases; bases with no gene match: 8. CDR3 sequence: CASSFPGQGYQPQHF. The CDR3 DNA reads as TGTGCCAGTAGCTTTCCGGGACAGGGCTATCAGCCCCAGCATTTT.

This clone appeared a single time. The rearrangement uses TRBV5-1 and TRBJ1-3; D unclear. This CDR3 spans 13 amino acids. Trimming shortened V by 1 base and J by 0 bases, and 2 bases separated the two germline ends. CDR1 is SGHRS and CDR2 is YFSETQ in the germline V gene. This chain's CDR3 is CASSLYSGNTIYF. CDR3 coding DNA: TGCGCCAGCAGCTTGTACTCTGGAAACACCATATATTTT.

The V call is TRBV19, the J call TRBJ1-2, with D hard to call. The CDR3 is 13 amino acids. Germline V CDR1 and CDR2: LNHDA, SQIVND (reference sequence). Trimming removed 6 bases at V and 3 bases at J, with 11 bases between. CDR3 residues: CASSSQTDYGYTF. Here the CDR3 DNA reads TGTGCCAGTAGCTCCCAAACAGACTATGGCTACACCTTC.

The V call is TRBV30, the J call TRBJ1-6; TRBD1 might be the D (6 bases). This CDR3 contains 14 residues. V shed 0 bases and J shed 7 bases, with 10 bases lying between them. The germline gives CDR1 GTSNPN, CDR2 SVGIG (reference sequence). Written as DNA, the CDR3 is TGTGCCTGGAGTGTATGGGGGCAAAATTCACCCCTCCACTTT. Translation: CAWSVWGQNSPLHF. The full variable domain, its missing parts supplied by reference TRBV30 and TRBJ1-6, is SQTIHQWPATLVQPVGSPLSLECTVEGTSNPNLYWYRQAAGRGLQLLFYSVGIGQISSEVPQNLSASRPQDRQFILSSKKLLLSDSGFYLCAWSVWGQNSPLHFGNGTRLTVT.

The chain joins TRBV5-6 to TRBJ2-7, with TRBD2 matching over 15 bases. This CDR3 contains 16 residues. Germline assignment: CDR1 SGHDT and CDR2 YYEEEE. V lost 1 base and J lost 7; bases outside the gene matches: 6. The CDR3 protein is CASSLLGLAGGLEQYF. The DNA for the CDR3 is TGTGCCAGCAGCTTGTTAGGACTAGCGGGGGGGCTTGAGCAGTACTTC.

V and J are TRBV5-1 and TRBJ2-7, with 8 bases fitting TRBD1. The junction had 3 bases not matched to a gene; V was cut back by 3 bases and J by 1 base. CDR1 SGHRS and CDR2 YFSETQ come from the germline V gene. The length of the CDR3 is 14 residues. In DNA, the CDR3 is TGCGCCAGCAGCTCTCGGGACAGGTCCTACGAGCAGTACTTC. Amino acid sequence: CASSSRDRSYEQYF. The full variable domain, rest sourced from reference TRBV5-1 and TRBJ2-7, is KAGVTQTPRYLIKTRGQQVTLSCSPISGHRSVSWYQQTPGQGLQFLFEYFSETQRNKGNFPGRFSGRQFSNSRSEMNVSTLELGDSALYLCASSSRDRSYEQYFGPGTRLTVT.

The chain employs TRBV6-5 and TRBJ1-5; D unclear. The germline CDR1 and CDR2 sequences are MNHEY and SVGAGI. The V and J ends lost 6 bases and 1 base respectively, with 13 bases between them. The length of the CDR3 is 15 residues. Written as DNA, the CDR3 is TGTGCCAGCAGAAACCGGGGTTTCAGCAATCAGCCCCAGCATTTT. This translates into CASRNRGFSNQPQHF.

The CDR3 sequence: CASSLAGEIGELFF. The CDR3 DNA reads as TGTGCCAGCAGCCTAGCGGGGGAAATAGGGGAGCTGTTTTTT. The gene calls are TRBV6-5 and TRBJ2-2; the match to TRBD2 covers 10 bases. The CDR3 has 14 amino acids. Per the germline V gene, CDR1 is MNHEY and CDR2 is SVGAGI. Trimming at V came to 6 bases and at J to 8 bases, leaving 6 bases not matched to a gene.

A single count supports this clone. V gene TRBV28 combines with J gene TRBJ1-2; 7 nucleotides line up with TRBD1. Trimming at V came to 8 bases and at J to 2 bases, leaving 5 bases not matched to a gene. This CDR3 is 13 amino acids long. Germline CDR1 reads MDHEN; CDR2 reads SYDVKM. The CDR3 nucleotides read TGTGCCAGCGGTCTGACAGGGAACTATGGCTACACCTTC. Amino acids: CASGLTGNYGYTF.